This entry features one T cell receptor (beta chain) sequence. No antigen is known for it. This record comes from a study of cytomegalovirus exposure and HLA in healthy donors. There are 14 residues in the CDR3. Germline values: CDR1 SNHLY, CDR2 FYNNEI. The germline V and J ends were trimmed by 2 bases and 0 bases, with 7 bases remaining between them. The PCR used 60 Vbeta and 13 Jbeta primers. Method: immunoSEQ multiplex PCR; TCRdb's copy keeps in-frame clones and lacks some. Of 85,000 to 100,000 clones listed, more than 60% are singletons. Study-level results: TCR beta V segments were, for the most part, productive about 87% or about 30% of the time in an earlier analysis.

The chain carries TRBV2 and TRBJ1-1, with TRBD1 as a possible D gene (5 bases). Sequencing was carried out using PBMCs. The TCR was taken from a human donor in good health. This CDR3 is CASSETGLNTEAFF. CDR3 nucleotide sequence: TGTGCCAGCAGTGAAACAGGTCTGAACACTGAAGCTTTCTTT.